This T cell receptor (beta chain) was retrieved from a study of early T cells in non-severe SARS-CoV-2 infection. On the study more broadly: Bulk RNA taken from unsorted whole blood was sequenced, leaving chains unpaired.

CDR1 is DFQATT and CDR2 is SNEGSKA in the germline V gene (reference sequence). V was shortened by 1 base and J by 5 bases, with 12 bases between the two germline ends. The CDR3 is 13 residues long. Unique molecular identifiers were attached to individual cDNA molecules. TCRdb reprocessed the 5' RACE reads via MiXCR and lists one record per CDR3 protein. The table records about 83,000 distinct CDR3 sequences, around 13% of them present only once. This clonotype appeared many times. Its antigen is as yet unknown. Study-wide findings and caveats: In VDJdb matching, anti-spike CD8 responses were favored while private and CD4 specificities went missing.

Sequencing was carried out using whole blood. V and J are TRBV20-1 and TRBJ2-7; D possibly uses TRBD1 or TRBD2 (5 bases each). This receptor was obtained from an adult who was a healthcare worker with PCR-confirmed SARS-CoV-2 infection or an uninfected control (not recorded which). In nucleotides, the CDR3 is TGCAGTGCTAGAGGATCCGGGGACCACGAGCAGTACTTC. Its translation: CSARGSGDHEQYF.